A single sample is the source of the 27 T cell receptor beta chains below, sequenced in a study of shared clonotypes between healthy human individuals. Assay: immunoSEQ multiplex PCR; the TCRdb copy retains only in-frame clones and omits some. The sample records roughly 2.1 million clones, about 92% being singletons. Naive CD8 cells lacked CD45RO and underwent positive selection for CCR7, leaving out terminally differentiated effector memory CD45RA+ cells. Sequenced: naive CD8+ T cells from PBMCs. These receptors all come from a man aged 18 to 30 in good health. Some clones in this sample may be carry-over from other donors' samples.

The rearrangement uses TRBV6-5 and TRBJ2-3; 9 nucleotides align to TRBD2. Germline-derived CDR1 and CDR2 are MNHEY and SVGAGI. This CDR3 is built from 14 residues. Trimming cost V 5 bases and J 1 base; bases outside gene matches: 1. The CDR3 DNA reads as TGTGCCAGCAGTCTAGCGGGACGCACAGATACGCAGTATTTT. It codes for CASSLAGRTDTQYF.

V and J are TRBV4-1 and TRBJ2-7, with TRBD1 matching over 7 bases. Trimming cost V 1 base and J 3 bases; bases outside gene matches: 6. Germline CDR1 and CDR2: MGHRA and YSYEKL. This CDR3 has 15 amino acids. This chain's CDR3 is CASSQAGQAYYEQYF. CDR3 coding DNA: TGCGCCAGCAGCCAAGCAGGACAGGCGTACTACGAGCAGTACTTC.

The CDR3 bases are TGCGCCAGCAGCCAAGGGATCAGATCGGGTAATGGCTACACCTTC. This gives the protein CASSQGIRSGNGYTF. The V and J genes are TRBV4-3 and TRBJ1-2; no firm D call. Trimming took off 1 base at V and 6 bases at J, with 15 bases between the two ends. Germline loops: CDR1 LGHNA, CDR2 YSLEER. This CDR3 spans 15 amino acids.

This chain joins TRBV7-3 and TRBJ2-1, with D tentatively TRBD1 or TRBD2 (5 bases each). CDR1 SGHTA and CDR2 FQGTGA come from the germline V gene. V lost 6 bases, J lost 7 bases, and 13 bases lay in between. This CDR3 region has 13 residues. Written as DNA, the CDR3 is TGTGCCAGCAGTCCCGAATGGGGGAATGAGCAGTTCTTC. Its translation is CASSPEWGNEQFF.

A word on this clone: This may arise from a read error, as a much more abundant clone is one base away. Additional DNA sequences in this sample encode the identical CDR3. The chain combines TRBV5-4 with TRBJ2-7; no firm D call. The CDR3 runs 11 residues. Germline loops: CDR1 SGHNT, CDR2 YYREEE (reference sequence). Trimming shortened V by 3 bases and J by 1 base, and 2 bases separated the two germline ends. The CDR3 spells CASSYSYEQYF. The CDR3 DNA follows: TGTGCCAGCAGCTATTCCTACGAGCAGTACTTC.

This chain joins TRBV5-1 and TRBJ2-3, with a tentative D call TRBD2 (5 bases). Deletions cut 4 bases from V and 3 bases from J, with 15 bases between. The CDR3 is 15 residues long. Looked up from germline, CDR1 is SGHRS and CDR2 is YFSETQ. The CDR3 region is CASSLHITGTDTQYF. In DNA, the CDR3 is TGCGCCAGCAGCCTACACATCACGGGGACAGATACGCAGTATTTT.

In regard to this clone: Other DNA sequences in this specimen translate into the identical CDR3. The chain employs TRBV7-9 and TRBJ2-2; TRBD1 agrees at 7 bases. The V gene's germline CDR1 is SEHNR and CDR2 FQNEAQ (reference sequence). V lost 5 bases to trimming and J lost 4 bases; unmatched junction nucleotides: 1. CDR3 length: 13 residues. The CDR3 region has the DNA TGTGCCAGCAGCGACAGGGTCACCGGGGAGCTGTTTTTT. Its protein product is CASSDRVTGELFF. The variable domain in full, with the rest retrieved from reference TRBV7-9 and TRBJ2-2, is DTGVSQNPRHKITKRGQNVTFRCDPISEHNRLYWYRQTLGQGPEFLTYFQNEAQLEKSRLLSDRFSAERPKGSFSTLEIQRTEQGDSAMYLCASSDRVTGELFFGEGSRLTVL.

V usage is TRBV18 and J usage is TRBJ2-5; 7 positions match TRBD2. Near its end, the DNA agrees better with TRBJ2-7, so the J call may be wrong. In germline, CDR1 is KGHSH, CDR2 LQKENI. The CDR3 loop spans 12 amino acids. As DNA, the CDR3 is TGTGCCAGCTCACCGGGAGGGGACGAGCAGTACTTC. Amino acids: CASSPGGDEQYF.

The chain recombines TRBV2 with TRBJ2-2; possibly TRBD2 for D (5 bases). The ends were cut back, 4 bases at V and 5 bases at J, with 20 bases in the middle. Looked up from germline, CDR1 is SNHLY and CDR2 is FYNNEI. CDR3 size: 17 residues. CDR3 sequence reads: CASSGEHIITLTGELFF. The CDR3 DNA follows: TGTGCCAGCAGTGGGGAGCACATTATTACATTAACCGGGGAGCTGTTTTTT.

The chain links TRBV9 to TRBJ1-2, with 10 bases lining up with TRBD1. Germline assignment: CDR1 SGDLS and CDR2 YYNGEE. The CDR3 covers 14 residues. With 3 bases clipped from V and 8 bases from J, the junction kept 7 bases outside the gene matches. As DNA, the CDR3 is TGTGCCAGCAGCGAAGGACAGGGGGTTTCCGGCTACACCTTC. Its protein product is CASSEGQGVSGYTF.

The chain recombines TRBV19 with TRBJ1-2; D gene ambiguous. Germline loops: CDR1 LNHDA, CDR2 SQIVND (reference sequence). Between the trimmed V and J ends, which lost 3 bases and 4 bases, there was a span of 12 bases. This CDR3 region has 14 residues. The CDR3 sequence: CASSIEPWGYGYTF. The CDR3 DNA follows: TGTGCCAGTAGTATTGAGCCTTGGGGCTATGGCTACACCTTC.

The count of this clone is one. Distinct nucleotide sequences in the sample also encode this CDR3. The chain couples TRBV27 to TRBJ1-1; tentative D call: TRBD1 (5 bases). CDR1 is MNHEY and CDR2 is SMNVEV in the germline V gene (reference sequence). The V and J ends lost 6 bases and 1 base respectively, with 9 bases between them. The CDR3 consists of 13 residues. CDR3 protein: CASRPGRNTEAFF. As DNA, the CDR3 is TGTGCCAGCAGGCCGGGACGGAACACTGAAGCTTTCTTT.

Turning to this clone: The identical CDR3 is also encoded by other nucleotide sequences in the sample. DNA of the CDR3: TGTGCCAGCAGCTTAGGGGGTAACACTGAAGCTTTCTTT. Its protein product is CASSLGGNTEAFF. The chain joins TRBV11-2 to TRBJ1-1; D remains ambiguous. CDR3 length equals 13 residues. Germline CDR1 is SGHAT and CDR2 is FQNNGV. Deletions cut 1 base from V and 2 bases from J, with 5 bases between.

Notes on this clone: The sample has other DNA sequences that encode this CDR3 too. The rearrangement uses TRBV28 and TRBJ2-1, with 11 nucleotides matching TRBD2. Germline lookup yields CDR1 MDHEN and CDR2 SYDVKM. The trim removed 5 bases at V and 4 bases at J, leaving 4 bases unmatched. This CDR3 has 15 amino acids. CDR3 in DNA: TGTGCCAGCAGTCTCGGGACTAGCGGTTACAATGAGCAGTTCTTC. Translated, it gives CASSLGTSGYNEQFF.

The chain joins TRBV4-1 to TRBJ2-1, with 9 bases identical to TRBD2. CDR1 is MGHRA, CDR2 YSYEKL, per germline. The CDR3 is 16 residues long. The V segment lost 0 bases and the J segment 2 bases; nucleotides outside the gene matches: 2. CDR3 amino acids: CASSQDRGRAYNEQFF. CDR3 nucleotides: TGCGCCAGCAGCCAAGATCGCGGGAGGGCCTACAATGAGCAGTTCTTC.

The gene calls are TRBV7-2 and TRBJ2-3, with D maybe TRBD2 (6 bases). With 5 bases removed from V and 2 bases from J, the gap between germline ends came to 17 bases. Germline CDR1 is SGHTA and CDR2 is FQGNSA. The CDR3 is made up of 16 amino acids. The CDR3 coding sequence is TGTGCCAGCAGCCCACCGGAGGGTCCCGCCACAGATACGCAGTATTTT. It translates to CASSPPEGPATDTQYF.

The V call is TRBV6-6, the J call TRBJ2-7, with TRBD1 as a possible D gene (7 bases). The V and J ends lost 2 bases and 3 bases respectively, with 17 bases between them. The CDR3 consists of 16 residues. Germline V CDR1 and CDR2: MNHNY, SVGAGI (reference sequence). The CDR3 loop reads CASSYPEGAYDYEQYF. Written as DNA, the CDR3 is TGTGCCAGCAGTTACCCGGAGGGGGCATACGACTACGAGCAGTACTTC.

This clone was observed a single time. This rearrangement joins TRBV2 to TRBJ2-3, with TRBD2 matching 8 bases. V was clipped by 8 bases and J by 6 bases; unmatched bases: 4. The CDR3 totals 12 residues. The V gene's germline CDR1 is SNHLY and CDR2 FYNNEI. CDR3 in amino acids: CASLAGPDTQYF. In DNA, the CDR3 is TGTGCCAGCTTAGCGGGGCCCGATACGCAGTATTTT. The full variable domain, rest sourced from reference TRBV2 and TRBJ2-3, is EPEVTQTPSHQVTQMGQEVILRCVPISNHLYFYWYRQILGQKVEFLVSFYNNEISEKSEIFDDQFSVERPDGSNFTLKIRSTKLEDSAMYFCASLAGPDTQYFGPGTRLTVL.

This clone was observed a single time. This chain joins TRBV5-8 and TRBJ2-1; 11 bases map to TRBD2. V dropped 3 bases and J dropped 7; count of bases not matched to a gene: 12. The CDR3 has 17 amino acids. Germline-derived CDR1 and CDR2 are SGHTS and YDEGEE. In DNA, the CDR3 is TGTGCCAGCAGCTCCTCCACACTAGCGGGAGATCGAAATGAGCAGTTCTTC. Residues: CASSSSTLAGDRNEQFF.

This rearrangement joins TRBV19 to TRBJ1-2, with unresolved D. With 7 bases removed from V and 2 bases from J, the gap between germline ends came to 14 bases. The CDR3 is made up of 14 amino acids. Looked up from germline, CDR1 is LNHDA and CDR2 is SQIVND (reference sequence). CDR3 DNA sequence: TGTGCCAGTACCAACCCGGGGTTGAACTATGGCTACACCTTC. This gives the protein CASTNPGLNYGYTF.

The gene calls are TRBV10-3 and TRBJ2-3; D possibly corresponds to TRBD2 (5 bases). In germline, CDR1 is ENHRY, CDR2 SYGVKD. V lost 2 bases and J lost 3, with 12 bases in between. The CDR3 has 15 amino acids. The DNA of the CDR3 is TGTGCCATCAGTGAGACAGTTGGGGAGACAGATACGCAGTATTTT. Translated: CAISETVGETDTQYF.

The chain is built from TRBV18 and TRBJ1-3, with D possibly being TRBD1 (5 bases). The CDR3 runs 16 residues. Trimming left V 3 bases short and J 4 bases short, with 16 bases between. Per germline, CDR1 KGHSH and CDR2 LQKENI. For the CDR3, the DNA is TGTGCCAGCTCACCCGCGACAGAAGGAACAGGAAACACCATATATTTT. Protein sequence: CASSPATEGTGNTIYF.

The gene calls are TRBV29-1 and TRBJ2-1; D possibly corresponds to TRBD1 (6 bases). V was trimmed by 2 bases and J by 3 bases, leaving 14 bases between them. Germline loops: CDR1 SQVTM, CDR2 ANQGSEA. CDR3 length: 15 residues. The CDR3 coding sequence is TGCAGCGTTGAACCCCAGGGGCTGTACTACAATGAGCAGTTCTTC. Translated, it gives CSVEPQGLYYNEQFF.

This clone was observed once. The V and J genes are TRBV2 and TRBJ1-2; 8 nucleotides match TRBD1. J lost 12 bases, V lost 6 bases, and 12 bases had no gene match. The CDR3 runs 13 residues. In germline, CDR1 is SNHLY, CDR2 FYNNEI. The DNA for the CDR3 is TGTGCCAGCAGGGGGGACAGGCAAATATGGAACACCTTC. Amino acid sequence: CASRGDRQIWNTF.

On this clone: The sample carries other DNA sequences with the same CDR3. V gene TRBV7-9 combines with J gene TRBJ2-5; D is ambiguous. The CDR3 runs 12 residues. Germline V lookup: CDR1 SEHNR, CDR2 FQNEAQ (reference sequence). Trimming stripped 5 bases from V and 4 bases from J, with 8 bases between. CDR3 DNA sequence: TGTGCCAGCAGCCCCCCCGGAGAGACCCAGTACTTC. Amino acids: CASSPPGETQYF. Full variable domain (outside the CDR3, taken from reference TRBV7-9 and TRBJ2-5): DTGVSQNPRHKITKRGQNVTFRCDPISEHNRLYWYRQTLGQGPEFLTYFQNEAQLEKSRLLSDRFSAERPKGSFSTLEIQRTEQGDSAMYLCASSPPGETQYFGPGTRLLVL.

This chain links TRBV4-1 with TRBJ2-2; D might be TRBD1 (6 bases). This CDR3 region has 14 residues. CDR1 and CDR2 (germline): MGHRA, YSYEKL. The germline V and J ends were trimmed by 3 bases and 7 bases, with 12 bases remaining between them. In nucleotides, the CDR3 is TGCGCCAGCAGCCACTTGAAGGGGGACGGGGAGCTGTTTTTT. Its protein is CASSHLKGDGELFF.

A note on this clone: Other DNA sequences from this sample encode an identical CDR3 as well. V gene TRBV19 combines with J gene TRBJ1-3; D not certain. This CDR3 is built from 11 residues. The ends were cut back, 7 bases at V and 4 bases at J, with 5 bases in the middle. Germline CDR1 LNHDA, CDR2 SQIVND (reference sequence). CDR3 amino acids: CASTSGNTIYF. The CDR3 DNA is TGTGCCAGTACCTCCGGAAACACCATATATTTT.